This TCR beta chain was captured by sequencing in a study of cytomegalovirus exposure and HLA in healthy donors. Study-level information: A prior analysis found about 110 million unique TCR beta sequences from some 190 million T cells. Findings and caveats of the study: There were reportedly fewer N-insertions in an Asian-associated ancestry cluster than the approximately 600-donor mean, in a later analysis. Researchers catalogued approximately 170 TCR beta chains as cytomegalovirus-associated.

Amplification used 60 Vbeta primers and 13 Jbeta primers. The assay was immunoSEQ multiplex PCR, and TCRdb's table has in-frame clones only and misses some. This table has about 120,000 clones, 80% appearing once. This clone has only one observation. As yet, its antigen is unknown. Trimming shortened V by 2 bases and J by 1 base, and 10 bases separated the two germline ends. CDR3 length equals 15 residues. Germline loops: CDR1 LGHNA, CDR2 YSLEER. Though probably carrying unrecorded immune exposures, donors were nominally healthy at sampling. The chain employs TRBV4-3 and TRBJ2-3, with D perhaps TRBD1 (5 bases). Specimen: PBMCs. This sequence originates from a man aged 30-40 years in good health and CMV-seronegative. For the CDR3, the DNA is TGCGCCAGCAGCCAACACAGGCGAGGCACAGATACGCAGTATTTT. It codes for CASSQHRRGTDTQYF.